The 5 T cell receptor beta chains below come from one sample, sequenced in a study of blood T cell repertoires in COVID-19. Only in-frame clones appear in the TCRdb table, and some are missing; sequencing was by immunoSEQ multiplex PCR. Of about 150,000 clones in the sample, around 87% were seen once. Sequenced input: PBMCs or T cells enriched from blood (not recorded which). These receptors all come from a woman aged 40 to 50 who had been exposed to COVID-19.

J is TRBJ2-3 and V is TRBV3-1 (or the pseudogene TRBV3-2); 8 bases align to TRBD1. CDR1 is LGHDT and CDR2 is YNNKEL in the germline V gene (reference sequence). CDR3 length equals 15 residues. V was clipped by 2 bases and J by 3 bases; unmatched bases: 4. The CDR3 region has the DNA TGTGCCAGCAGCCAACAGGGGGCGGGTACAGATACGCAGTATTTT. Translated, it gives CASSQQGAGTDTQYF.

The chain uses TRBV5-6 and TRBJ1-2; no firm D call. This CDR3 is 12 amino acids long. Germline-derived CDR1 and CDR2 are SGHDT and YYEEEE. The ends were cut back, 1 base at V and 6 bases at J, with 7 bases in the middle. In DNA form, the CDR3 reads TGTGCCAGCAGCTTGAGAACAAATGGCTACACCTTC. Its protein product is CASSLRTNGYTF.

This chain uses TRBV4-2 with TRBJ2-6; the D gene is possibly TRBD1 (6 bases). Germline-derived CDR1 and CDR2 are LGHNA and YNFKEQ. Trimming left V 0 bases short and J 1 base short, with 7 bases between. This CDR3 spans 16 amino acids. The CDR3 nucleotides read TGTGCCAGCAGCCAAGATCAGGGGTCTGGGGCCAACGTCCTGACTTTC. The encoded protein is CASSQDQGSGANVLTF.

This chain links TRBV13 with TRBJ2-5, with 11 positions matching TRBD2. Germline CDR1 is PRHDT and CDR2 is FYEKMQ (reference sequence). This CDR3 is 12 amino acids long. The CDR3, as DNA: TGTGCGAGTAGCGGGGGGGCGGAGACCCAGTACTTC. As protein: CASSGGAETQYF.

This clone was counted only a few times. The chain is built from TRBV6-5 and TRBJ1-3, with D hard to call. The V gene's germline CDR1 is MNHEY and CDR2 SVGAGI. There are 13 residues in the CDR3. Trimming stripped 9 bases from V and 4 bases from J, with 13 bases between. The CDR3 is CASERVVGNTIYF. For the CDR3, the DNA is TGTGCCAGTGAACGGGTCGTGGGAAACACCATATATTTT.